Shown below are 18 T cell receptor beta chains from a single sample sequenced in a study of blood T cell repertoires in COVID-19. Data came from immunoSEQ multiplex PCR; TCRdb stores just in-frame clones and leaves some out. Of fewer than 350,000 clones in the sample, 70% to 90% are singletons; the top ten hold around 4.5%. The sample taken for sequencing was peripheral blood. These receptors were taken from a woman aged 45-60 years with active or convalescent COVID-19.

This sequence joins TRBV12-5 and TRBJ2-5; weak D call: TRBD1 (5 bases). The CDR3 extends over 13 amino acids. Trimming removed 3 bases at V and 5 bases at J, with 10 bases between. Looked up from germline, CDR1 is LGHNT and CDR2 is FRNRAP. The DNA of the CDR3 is TGTGCTAGTGGTTTTGACAGCGCGGAGACCCAGTACTTC. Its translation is CASGFDSAETQYF.

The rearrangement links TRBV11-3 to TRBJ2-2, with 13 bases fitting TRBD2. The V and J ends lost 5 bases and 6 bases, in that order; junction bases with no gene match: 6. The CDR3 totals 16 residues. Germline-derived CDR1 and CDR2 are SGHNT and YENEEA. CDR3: CASSPTSGREAGELFF. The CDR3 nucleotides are TGTGCCAGCAGCCCAACTAGCGGGAGGGAGGCCGGGGAGCTGTTTTTT.

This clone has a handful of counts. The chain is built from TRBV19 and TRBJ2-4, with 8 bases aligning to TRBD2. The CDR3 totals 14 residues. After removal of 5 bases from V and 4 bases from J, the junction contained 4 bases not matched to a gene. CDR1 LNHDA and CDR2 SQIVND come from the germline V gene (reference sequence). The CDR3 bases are TGTGCCAGTAGTCAAGCGGGGGAGAAAAACATTCAGTACTTC. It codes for CASSQAGEKNIQYF.

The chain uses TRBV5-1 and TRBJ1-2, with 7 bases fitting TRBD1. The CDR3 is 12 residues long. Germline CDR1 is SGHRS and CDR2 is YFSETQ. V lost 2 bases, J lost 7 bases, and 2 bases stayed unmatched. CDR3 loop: CASSFPGGGYTF. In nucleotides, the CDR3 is TGCGCCAGCAGCTTCCCAGGGGGTGGCTACACCTTC.

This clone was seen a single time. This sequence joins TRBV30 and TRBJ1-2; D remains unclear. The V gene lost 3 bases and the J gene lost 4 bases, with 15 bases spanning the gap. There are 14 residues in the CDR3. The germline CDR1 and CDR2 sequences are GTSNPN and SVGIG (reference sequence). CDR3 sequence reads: CAWSPELHGYGYTF. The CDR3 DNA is TGTGCCTGGAGCCCCGAACTTCATGGCTATGGCTACACCTTC.

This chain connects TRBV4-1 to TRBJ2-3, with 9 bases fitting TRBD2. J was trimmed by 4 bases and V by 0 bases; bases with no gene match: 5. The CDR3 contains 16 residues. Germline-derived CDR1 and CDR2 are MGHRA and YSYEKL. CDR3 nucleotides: TGCGCCAGCAGCCAAGAGTCGCTAGCGGGACCAGATACGCAGTATTTT. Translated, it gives CASSQESLAGPDTQYF.

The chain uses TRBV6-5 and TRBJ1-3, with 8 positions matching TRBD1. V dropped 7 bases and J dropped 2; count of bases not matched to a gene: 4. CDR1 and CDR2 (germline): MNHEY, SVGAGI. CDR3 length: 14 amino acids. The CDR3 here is CASTQQGAGNTIYF. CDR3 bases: TGTGCCAGCACCCAACAGGGGGCTGGAAACACCATATATTTT.

In nucleotides, the CDR3 is TGTGCCAGCAGTCCGGCCGGGACTGAAGCTTTCTTT. Protein: CASSPAGTEAFF. The genes are TRBV5-6 and TRBJ1-1; D uncertain. V lost 5 bases and J 5 bases, leaving 10 bases between the germline ends. Germline V lookup: CDR1 SGHDT, CDR2 YYEEEE. The CDR3 is 12 residues long.

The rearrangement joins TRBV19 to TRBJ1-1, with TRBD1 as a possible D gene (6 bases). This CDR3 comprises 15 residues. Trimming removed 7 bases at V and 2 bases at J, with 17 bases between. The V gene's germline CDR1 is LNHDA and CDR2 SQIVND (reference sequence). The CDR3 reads CASTMRGRGNTEAFF. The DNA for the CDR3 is TGTGCCAGTACTATGAGGGGGAGAGGCAACACTGAAGCTTTCTTT.

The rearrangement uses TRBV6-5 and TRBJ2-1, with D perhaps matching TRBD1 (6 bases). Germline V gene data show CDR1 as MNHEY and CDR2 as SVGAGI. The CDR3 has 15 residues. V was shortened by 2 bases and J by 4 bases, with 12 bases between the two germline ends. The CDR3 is CASSYTGTLYNEQFF. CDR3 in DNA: TGTGCCAGCAGTTACACCGGGACACTATACAATGAGCAGTTCTTC.

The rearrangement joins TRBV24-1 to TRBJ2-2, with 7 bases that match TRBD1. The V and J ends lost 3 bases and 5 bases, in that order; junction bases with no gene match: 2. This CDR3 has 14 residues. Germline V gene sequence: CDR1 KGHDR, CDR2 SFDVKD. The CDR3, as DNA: TGTGCCACCAGTGATACACAGGGGACCGGGGAGCTGTTTTTT. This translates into CATSDTQGTGELFF.

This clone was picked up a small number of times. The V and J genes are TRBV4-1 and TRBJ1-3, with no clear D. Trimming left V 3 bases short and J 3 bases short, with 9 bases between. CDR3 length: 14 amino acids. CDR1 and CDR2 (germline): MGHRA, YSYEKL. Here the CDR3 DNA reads TGCGCCAGCAGCCACCTTCGGGGTGGAAACACCATATATTTT. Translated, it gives CASSHLRGGNTIYF.

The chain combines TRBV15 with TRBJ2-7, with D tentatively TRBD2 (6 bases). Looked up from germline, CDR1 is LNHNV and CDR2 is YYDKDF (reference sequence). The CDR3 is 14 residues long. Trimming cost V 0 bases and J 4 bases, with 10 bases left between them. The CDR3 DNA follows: TGTGCCACCAGCAGAGAAATAGCGGCGTACGAGCAGTACTTC. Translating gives CATSREIAAYEQYF.

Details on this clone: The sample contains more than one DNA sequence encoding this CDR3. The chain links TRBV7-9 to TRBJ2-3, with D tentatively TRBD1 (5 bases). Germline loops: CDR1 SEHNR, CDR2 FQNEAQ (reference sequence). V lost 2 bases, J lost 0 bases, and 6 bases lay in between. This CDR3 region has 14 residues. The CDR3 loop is CASSLTGSTDTQYF. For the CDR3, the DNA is TGTGCCAGCAGCTTAACAGGAAGCACAGATACGCAGTATTTT.

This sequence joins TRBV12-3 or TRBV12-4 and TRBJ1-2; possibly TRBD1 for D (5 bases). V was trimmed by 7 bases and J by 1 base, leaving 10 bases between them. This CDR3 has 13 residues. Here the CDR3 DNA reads TGTGCCAGCACCCTGGGGGGTAACTATGGCTACACCTTC. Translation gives CASTLGGNYGYTF.

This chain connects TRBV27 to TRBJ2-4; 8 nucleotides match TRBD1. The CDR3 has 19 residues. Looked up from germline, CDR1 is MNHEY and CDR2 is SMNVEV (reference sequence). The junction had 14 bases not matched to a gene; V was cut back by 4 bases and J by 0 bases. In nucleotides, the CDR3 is TGTGCCAGCAGTTCAACGGGACCGATACAGGGGGTAGCCAAAAACATTCAGTACTTC. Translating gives CASSSTGPIQGVAKNIQYF.

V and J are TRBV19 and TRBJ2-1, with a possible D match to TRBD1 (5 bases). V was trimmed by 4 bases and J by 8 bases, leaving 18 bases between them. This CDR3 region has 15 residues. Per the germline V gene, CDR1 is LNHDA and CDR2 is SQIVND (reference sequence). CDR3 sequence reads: CASSTVGVGRDEQFF. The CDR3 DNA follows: TGTGCCAGTAGTACGGTAGGGGTCGGTCGAGATGAGCAGTTCTTC.

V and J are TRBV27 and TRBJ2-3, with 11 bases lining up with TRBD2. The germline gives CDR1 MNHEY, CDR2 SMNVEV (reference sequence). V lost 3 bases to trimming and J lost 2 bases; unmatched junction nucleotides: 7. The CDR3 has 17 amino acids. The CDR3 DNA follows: TGTGCCAGCAGTTTGAGCCTAGCGGGAGGTAACACAGATACGCAGTATTTT. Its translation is CASSLSLAGGNTDTQYF.